This entry lists 10 T cell receptor beta chains sequenced from one sample in a study of blood T cell repertoires in COVID-19. Libraries were prepared by immunoSEQ multiplex PCR; TCRdb keeps only in-frame clonotypes and omits some of them. This table holds approximately 110,000 clones, 65% to 90% found once. The sequencing input was peripheral blood. All receptors derive from a man aged 45 to 65 with acute or convalescent COVID-19.

The chain employs TRBV19 and TRBJ2-7; D remains ambiguous. The V gene lost 5 bases and the J gene lost 0 bases, with 8 bases spanning the gap. This CDR3 has 13 residues. In germline, CDR1 is LNHDA, CDR2 SQIVND (reference sequence). CDR3 region: CASSAKPSYEQYF. Here the CDR3 DNA reads TGTGCCAGTAGTGCTAAACCCTCCTACGAGCAGTACTTC.

This chain uses TRBV5-1 with TRBJ1-2; 9 bases agree with TRBD1. The CDR3 has 15 amino acids. The V segment lost 1 base and the J segment 8 bases; nucleotides outside the gene matches: 9. CDR1 is SGHRS, CDR2 YFSETQ, per germline. CDR3: CASSLTGGDSGGYTF. CDR3 nucleotide sequence: TGCGCCAGCAGCTTGACAGGGGGCGATAGCGGCGGCTACACCTTC.

The chain recombines TRBV12-5 with TRBJ1-6; tentatively, D is TRBD1 (6 bases). The V gene's germline CDR1 is LGHNT and CDR2 FRNRAP. Trimming took off 1 base at V and 2 bases at J, with 18 bases between the two ends. The CDR3 is made up of 19 amino acids. CDR3 in DNA: TGTGCTAGTGGTTTGGCCACCACAGGGACCTTCGCCTATAATTCACCCCTCCACTTT. Encoded protein: CASGLATTGTFAYNSPLHF.

Here the CDR3 DNA reads TGCAGTGCTAGTCAAGAAGCCCTTAGCAATCAGCCCCAGCATTTT. Translation gives CSASQEALSNQPQHF. V gene TRBV20-1 combines with J gene TRBJ1-5, with unresolved D. V gave up 3 bases and J gave up 0 bases, with 12 bases separating them. CDR1 DFQATT and CDR2 SNEGSKA come from the germline V gene (reference sequence). CDR3 size: 15 residues.

The rearrangement joins TRBV19 to TRBJ2-1; 8 nucleotides line up with TRBD2. CDR3 length: 15 residues. CDR1 LNHDA and CDR2 SQIVND come from the germline V gene (reference sequence). Trimming removed 7 bases from V and 3 bases from J; junction bases left unmatched: 8. The CDR3 sequence: CASTRGSGSYNEQFF. The CDR3 bases are TGTGCCAGTACTAGGGGAAGCGGGAGCTACAATGAGCAGTTCTTC.

This chain uses TRBV2 with TRBJ1-4; D is ambiguous. V was shortened by 7 bases and J by 3 bases, with 15 bases between the two germline ends. CDR1 is SNHLY and CDR2 is FYNNEI in the germline V gene. CDR3 size: 15 residues. The chain's CDR3 is CASMSQSSSNEKLFF. DNA for the CDR3: TGTGCCAGCATGTCGCAGTCATCATCTAATGAAAAACTGTTTTTT.

The chain carries TRBV10-3 and TRBJ1-3; TRBD1 might be the D (6 bases). CDR1 ENHRY and CDR2 SYGVKD come from the germline V gene. The ends were cut back, 4 bases at V and 3 bases at J, with 10 bases in the middle. This CDR3 region has 14 residues. CDR3 coding DNA: TGTGCCATCAGTGCAGCAGGGGTTGGAAACACCATATATTTT. Translating gives CAISAAGVGNTIYF.

The rearrangement uses TRBV11-2 and TRBJ2-2, with D hard to call. This CDR3 has 15 residues. CDR1 and CDR2 (germline): SGHAT, FQNNGV. The germline V and J ends were trimmed by 0 bases and 5 bases, with 10 bases remaining between them. The DNA for the CDR3 is TGTGCCAGCAGCTTAGAAACCGGGTTGACCGGGGAGCTGTTTTTT. Its translation: CASSLETGLTGELFF.

V and J are TRBV18 and TRBJ2-7; weak D call: TRBD1 (5 bases). The CDR3 spans 12 residues. Germline CDR1 and CDR2: KGHSH and LQKENI. Trimming removed 3 bases from V and 4 bases from J, with 7 bases in between. The CDR3 region is CASSPDNYEQYF. For the CDR3, the DNA is TGTGCCAGCTCACCGGACAATTACGAGCAGTACTTC.

The gene calls are TRBV28 and TRBJ2-7, with 7 bases identical to TRBD1. J lost 1 base, V lost 6 bases, and 3 bases had no gene match. Germline V lookup: CDR1 MDHEN, CDR2 SYDVKM. The CDR3 runs 13 residues. In DNA form, the CDR3 reads TGTGCCAGCAGCCTCAGGGGGTCCTACGAGCAGTACTTC. Amino acids: CASSLRGSYEQYF.